This TCR beta chain was documented in a study of blood T cell repertoires in COVID-19 (dated by TCRdb to 2019 to 2021). For the study in its entirety: Collaborator samples came from the United States, Italy and Spain and covered acute and convalescent phases of COVID-19. The material from the prospective study consisted of cDNA or gDNA derived from T cells, B-cell-depleted T cells, or PBMCs. The dataset comprised deeply sampled blood TCRbeta repertoires from subjects exposed to, actively infected with, or recovered from COVID-19. The repertoires were released in a freely available public database intended as a resource for research on the immune response to SARS-CoV-2. The samples were drawn from two sources: the first 160 participants of the ongoing ImmuneRACE study, and some 1,300 subjects contributed by 6 global collaborators. The sample metadata nearly always contained a de-identified subject ID, COVID-19 status, age in years and sex. HLA class I and class II types, where available, came from metadata supplied by the sample provider rather than from assay-based typing. Paper-wide results and their limitations: The amount of clinical and demographic metadata varied by source and participant and was provided uncurated.

Including the terminal cysteine and phenylalanine, the CDR3 comprises 15 residues. The kept DNA is CDR3 alone, 45 bases in frame from the first base. At the junction V is shortened by 2 bases and J by 6 bases, with 17 bases in between. Taken from the germline V gene, the CDR1 and CDR2 loops are MNHEY and SVGEGT. Each collaborating institution followed its own protocols to collect whole blood in K2EDTA tubes. For TCRbeta analysis, collaborator samples were shipped as frozen whole blood, as isolated PBMCs, or as DNA extracted from either sample type. TCRbeta CDR3 regions were amplified from genomic DNA by means of the immunoSEQ Assay, a bias-controlled multiplex PCR. The authors processed their data as follows. Within the assay, amplification of reference gene primers was used to estimate how many nucleated cells each sample contained. To quantify the absolute abundance of each unique TCRbeta CDR3 rearrangement, sequence reads were collapsed and filtered. For each sample, productive Simpson clonality was calculated by taking the square root of Simpson's diversity index across productive rearrangements. Drawn from immuneACCESS, this table holds only the in-frame rearrangements with V and J called that TCRdb kept. Clones are partly lost; checked studies trace under half to an unresolved V gene and leave the rest unexplained. V and J calls and clone size are given by that table; D and trimming were obtained from the DNA. The table for this sample lists about 180,000 clones; around 90% of them were counted only once. 1.5% to 2% of the sample comes from the top ten.

Notes on this clone: The antigen this receptor binds is unknown. Nothing much larger sits one base from this clone, and base qualities are not available.

The specimen was peripheral blood. The sequence joins TRBV6-2 or TRBV6-3 to TRBJ2-7; the D gene is perhaps TRBD1, from 6 matching bases. This clonotype was sampled from a woman aged 50 to 60 with acute or convalescent COVID-19. At the DNA level, the sequence is TGTGCCAGCAGTTACCTCTTTACAGGGCCTGGCGAGCAGTACTTC. This gives the protein CASSYLFTGPGEQYF.